This T cell receptor beta chain was identified in a study of cytomegalovirus exposure and HLA in healthy donors. Whole-study findings and limits: Confirmation in vitro established that a few CMV-associated chains were specific for CMV antigens. Among TCR beta chains, those listed as cytomegalovirus-associated numbered fewer than 200. TCR beta sequences reportedly predicted most subjects' HLA-A and HLA-B alleles accurately.

V was shortened by 3 bases and J by 8 bases, with 13 bases between the two germline ends. The CDR3 loop spans 13 amino acids. Germline assignment: CDR1 MNHNS and CDR2 SASEGT. The PCR was carried out with 60 Vbeta primers and 13 Jbeta primers. The protocol was immunoSEQ multiplex PCR, while the TCRdb copy is restricted to in-frame clones and leaves out a portion. Found here are around 120,000 clones, roughly 80% of them singletons; the top ten hold more than 7%. Concerning this clone: Its antigen is not identified.

These donors, healthy bone marrow donors, were studied. Material for sequencing was PBMCs. The genes are TRBV6-1 and TRBJ1-2; D not resolved. This TCR was recovered from a female donor in good health and CMV-seropositive. The CDR3 nucleotides are TGTGCCAGCAGTGAGTTACTCCAGGAAGGCTACACCTTC. Amino acid sequence: CASSELLQEGYTF.